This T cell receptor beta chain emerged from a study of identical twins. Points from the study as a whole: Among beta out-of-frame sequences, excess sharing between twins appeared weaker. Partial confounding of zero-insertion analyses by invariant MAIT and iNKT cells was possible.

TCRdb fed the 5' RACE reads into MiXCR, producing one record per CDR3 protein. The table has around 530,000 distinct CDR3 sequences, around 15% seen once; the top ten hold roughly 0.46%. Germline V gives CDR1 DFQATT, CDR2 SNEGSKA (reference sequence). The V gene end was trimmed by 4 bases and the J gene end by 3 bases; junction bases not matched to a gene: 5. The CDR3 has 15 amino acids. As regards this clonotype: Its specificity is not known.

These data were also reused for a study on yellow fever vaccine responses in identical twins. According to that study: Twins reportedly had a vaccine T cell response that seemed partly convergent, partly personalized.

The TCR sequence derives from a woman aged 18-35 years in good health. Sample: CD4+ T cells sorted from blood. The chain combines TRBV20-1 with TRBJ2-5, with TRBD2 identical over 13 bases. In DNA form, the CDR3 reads TGCAGTGCTAAAGGACTAGCGGGGGCAAAAGAGACCCAGTACTTC. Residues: CSAKGLAGAKETQYF.